This T cell receptor beta chain was found in a study of cytomegalovirus exposure and HLA in healthy donors. General observations from the study: Segments of the TCR beta V type were, in most cases, productive about 87% or about 30% of the time in an earlier analysis.

Comments on this clone: Its antigen is not known.

Participants comprised healthy donors of bone marrow. This PCR relied on a set of 60 Vbeta primers and 13 Jbeta primers. In the authors' methods: Some 11 million shared chains were among the roughly 80 million unique TCR beta chains that a later analysis counted. Clones were sequenced by immunoSEQ multiplex PCR, and TCRdb holds only the in-frame ones, with some missing. The V and J calls and clone size are taken from that table; D and trimming were inferred from the DNA. The table lists around 94,000 clones, about three fifths of them singletons. The V and J ends lost 1 base and 2 bases respectively, with 6 bases between them. In germline, CDR1 is SEHNR, CDR2 FQNEAQ (reference sequence). The CDR3 has 14 residues.

Sequencing was performed on PBMCs. The chain uses TRBV7-9 and TRBJ2-1, with D maybe TRBD1 (5 bases). The origin of this receptor is a human donor in good health. CDR3 nucleotide sequence: TGTGCCAGCAGCTTAGAGGGGACCTACAATGAGCAGTTCTTC. This sequence encodes CASSLEGTYNEQFF.